This T cell receptor beta chain was captured by sequencing in a study of T cells after yellow fever vaccination. TCRdb ran MiXCR on the 5' RACE reads and lists one entry per CDR3 protein. The data hold roughly 310,000 distinct CDR3 sequences, with 8.7% observed a single time. This clonotype was found a few times. This clonotype was sampled from a man aged 18-30 years who received the YFV17D yellow fever vaccine. The sequencing here drew on PBMCs, taken on the day of the first yellow fever vaccination.

CDR3 region: CASSAQGYTGELFF. The CDR3, as DNA: TGTGCCAGCAGCGCTCAGGGTTACACCGGGGAGCTGTTTTTT. The chain employs TRBV9 and TRBJ2-2; the D gene is possibly TRBD1 (5 bases). This CDR3 spans 14 amino acids. V lost 3 bases and J 3 bases, leaving 9 bases between the germline ends. Germline lookup yields CDR1 SGDLS and CDR2 YYNGEE.